The present entry profiles one TCR beta chain with its context. With 5 bases clipped from V and 3 bases from J, the junction kept 10 bases outside the gene matches. The CDR3 contains 16 residues. Germline V gene data show CDR1 as SGHTA and CDR2 as FQGNSA. The sample belongs to a study of blood T cell repertoires in COVID-19. Across the study: Italy, Spain and the United States were the sources of the convalescent and acute COVID-19 samples.

Per the original methods: Quantification of nucleated cells was approximated via reference gene primer amplification. The method was immunoSEQ multiplex PCR; TCRdb's version includes in-frame clones alone and lacks a portion of them. D and trimming come from the DNA, and the V and J calls and clone size come from that table. The sample has 200,000 to 250,000 clones, 90% seen once. The sequencing sample was made of PBMCs or T cells enriched from blood (not recorded which). The chain has TRBV7-2 and TRBJ2-3; 8 nucleotides line up with TRBD1. The origin of this receptor is a man aged 25-45 years who had been exposed to COVID-19. The CDR3 DNA is TGTGCCAGCAGCCCAGGGGGCGTTTTCAGAACAGATACGCAGTATTTT. Its protein product is CASSPGGVFRTDTQYF. Supplemented by reference TRBV7-2 and TRBJ2-3, the full variable domain reads GAGVSQSPSNKVTEKGKDVELRCDPISGHTALYWYRQSLGQGLEFLIYFQGNSAPDKSGLPSDRFSAERTGGSVSTLTIQRTQQEDSAVYLCASSPGGVFRTDTQYFGPGTRLTVL.